The present T cell receptor (beta chain) was sequenced within a study of T cells in Graves' hyperthyroidism and ophthalmopathy. TCR beta CDR3 regions were amplified from RNA. First-round RT-PCR with HTBI primers amplified the TCR CDR3 region. Via MiXCR, TCRdb re-called the multiplex PCR reads, giving one row per CDR3 protein. The table has over 500,000 distinct CDR3 sequences, 13% to 15% seen once. Many counts were recorded for this clonotype. Germline loops: CDR1 SGHRS, CDR2 YFSETQ. The CDR3 sequence is 15 residues long. J was trimmed by 2 bases and V by 5 bases; bases with no gene match: 6. This rearrangement joins TRBV5-1 to TRBJ2-7; 11 bases line up with TRBD2. The sequence was collected from a woman between 40 and 55 years old with Graves' hyperthyroidism. The sample taken for sequencing was blood. CDR3 sequence: CASRPLLAGAYEQYF. The CDR3 region has the DNA TGCGCCAGCAGGCCCTTACTAGCGGGAGCCTACGAGCAGTACTTC.